This T cell receptor (beta chain) came from a study of shared T cell receptors in the human thymus. This clone occurred once. The assay was immunoSEQ multiplex PCR, and TCRdb's table has in-frame clones only and misses some. The sample includes hundreds of thousands of clones, roughly 86% seen only once; the top ten take approximately 0.0097%. Germline V CDR1 and CDR2: MDHEN, SYDVKM. V shed 2 bases, J shed 3 bases, and the junction held 29 bases outside the gene matches. The CDR3 has 23 amino acids. These data are also associated with another study on human thymus T cells.

Source material: thymocytes. This TCR came from a boy less than two years old with a congenital heart defect. The chain has TRBV28 and TRBJ2-7; 9 positions agree with TRBD2. The CDR3 here is CASSLSRDYLAGAGGMGLYEQYF. CDR3 in DNA: TGTGCCAGCAGTTTAAGCAGGGATTACTTAGCGGGAGCAGGGGGGATGGGGCTCTACGAGCAGTACTTC. Full variable domain (rest looked up from reference TRBV28 and TRBJ2-7): DVKVTQSSRYLVKRTGEKVFLECVQDMDHENMFWYRQDPGLGLRLIYFSYDVKMKEKGDIPEGYSVSREKKERFSLILESASTNQTSMYLCASSLSRDYLAGAGGMGLYEQYFGPGTRLTVT.